A single sample gave rise to the 11 T cell receptor beta chains below, sequenced in a study of T cells after yellow fever vaccination. In TCRdb, the 5' RACE reads were re-called with MiXCR into one record per CDR3 protein. The table records roughly 110,000 distinct CDR3 sequences, around 8% of them present only once. The sequenced sample was CD8+ T cells sorted from PBMCs, obtained 45 days after the yellow fever booster vaccination. The receptors come from a young man who received the YFV17D yellow fever vaccine.

This clonotype was recorded at least ten times. The rearrangement joins TRBV7-2 to TRBJ2-3, with TRBD2 as a possible D gene (5 bases). The CDR3 length is 15 residues. V gave up 2 bases and J gave up 3 bases, with 12 bases separating them. Per the germline V gene, CDR1 is SGHTA and CDR2 is FQGNSA. The CDR3 DNA reads TGTGCCAGCAGCTTAAGTAACCGGGGAACAGATACGCAGTATTTT. It encodes CASSLSNRGTDTQYF.

The chain couples TRBV3-1 to TRBJ2-7; D not certain. There are 12 residues in the CDR3. Germline V gives CDR1 LGHDT, CDR2 YNNKEL (reference sequence). Trimming took off 0 bases at V and 6 bases at J, with 6 bases between the two ends. The chain's CDR3 is CASSQDDGEQYF. CDR3 nucleotide sequence: TGTGCCAGCAGCCAAGACGATGGCGAGCAGTACTTC.

The chain employs TRBV18 and TRBJ2-1, with TRBD2 matching 14 bases. Germline lookup yields CDR1 KGHSH and CDR2 LQKENI. V was pared by 0 bases and J by 5 bases, with 0 bases of the junction left unmatched. The CDR3 sequence is 16 residues long. The CDR3 sequence: CASSPPGLAGDNEQFF. DNA of the CDR3: TGTGCCAGCTCACCACCGGGACTAGCGGGAGACAATGAGCAGTTCTTC.

The sample holds one count of this clonotype. The chain has TRBV7-2 and TRBJ1-4; 9 nucleotides align to TRBD1. This CDR3 spans 15 amino acids. The germline V gene encodes CDR1 SGHTA and CDR2 FQGNSA. V lost 4 bases and J lost 3; bases outside the gene matches: 3. In DNA, the CDR3 is TGTGCCAGCAGCTGGACAGGGGCCGCTAATGAAAAACTGTTTTTT. It encodes CASSWTGAANEKLFF.

This clonotype occurred many times. The gene calls are TRBV7-9 and TRBJ2-1, with 8 nucleotides matching TRBD2. CDR3 length equals 15 residues. Germline V lookup: CDR1 SEHNR, CDR2 FQNEAQ (reference sequence). V was clipped by 5 bases and J by 7 bases; unmatched bases: 10. The CDR3 DNA reads as TGTGCCAGCAGCGGGCTCGCGGGAGGTTATAATGAGCAGTTCTTC. It encodes CASSGLAGGYNEQFF.

The rearrangement joins TRBV5-4 to TRBJ1-6; TRBD1 is a possible D gene (6 bases). The CDR3 is made up of 15 amino acids. V gave up 3 bases and J gave up 8 bases, with 15 bases separating them. Germline V lookup: CDR1 SGHNT, CDR2 YYREEE (reference sequence). The CDR3 DNA reads TGTGCCAGCAGCTCACCAGGGGATGGAGATTCACCCCTCCACTTT. This codes for CASSSPGDGDSPLHF.

V and J are TRBV19 and TRBJ2-1; 7 bases match TRBD2. After removal of 3 bases from V and 1 base from J, the junction contained 6 bases not matched to a gene. The CDR3 extends over 16 amino acids. CDR1 and CDR2 (germline): LNHDA, SQIVND (reference sequence). CDR3 in amino acids: CASSIILLASYNEQFF. CDR3 in DNA: TGTGCCAGTAGTATTATTCTACTAGCGTCCTACAATGAGCAGTTCTTC.

The J gene is TRBJ2-7, the V gene TRBV7-9, with a tentative D call TRBD2 (6 bases). In germline, CDR1 is SEHNR, CDR2 FQNEAQ (reference sequence). This CDR3 is 14 amino acids long. V lost 8 bases, J lost 3 bases, and 17 bases lay in between. CDR3: CASSPGLTLYEQYF. The CDR3 nucleotides are TGTGCCAGCTCACCGGGACTGACCCTCTACGAGCAGTACTTC.

This clonotype was counted ten times or more. V is TRBV5-1 and J is TRBJ2-1; TRBD2 aligns across 7 bases. The length of the CDR3 is 16 residues. The J segment lost 0 bases and the V segment lost 0 bases, leaving 3 bases of the junction unmatched. Germline CDR1 reads SGHRS; CDR2 reads YFSETQ. The CDR3 nucleotides read TGCGCCAGCAGCTTGGGACTAGCAGTCTCCTACAATGAGCAGTTCTTC. Its protein is CASSLGLAVSYNEQFF.

The chain links TRBV12-3 or TRBV12-4 to TRBJ2-2; D unclear. The CDR3 has 14 residues. V was trimmed by 6 bases and J by 6 bases, leaving 14 bases between them. CDR3 in DNA: TGTGCCAGCAGCACCGGGCCCCAGCCCGGGGAGCTGTTTTTT. As protein: CASSTGPQPGELFF.

This clonotype was observed at least ten times. V usage is TRBV24-1 and J usage is TRBJ2-3, with 8 bases that match TRBD2. CDR3 length equals 17 residues. Germline trimming cut 2 bases from V and 2 bases from J; bases unmatched to any gene: 8. Germline-derived CDR1 and CDR2 are KGHDR and SFDVKD. CDR3 amino acids: CATSDSGGRGPTDTQYF. In DNA form, the CDR3 reads TGTGCCACCAGTGATTCGGGGGGGAGGGGCCCCACAGATACGCAGTATTTT.